These 10 T cell receptor beta chains originate from one sample sequenced in a study of blood T cell repertoires in COVID-19. Repertoires were generated with immunoSEQ multiplex PCR, while TCRdb's copy carries only in-frame clones and drops some. Of about 64,000 clones listed, about 86% are singletons. Sequences were obtained from peripheral blood. These receptors originate from a man aged 35-49 years with acute or convalescent COVID-19.

The V and J genes are TRBV4-1 and TRBJ1-2; weak D call: TRBD1 (6 bases). V shed 5 bases and J shed 8 bases, with 18 bases lying between them. There are 14 residues in the CDR3. Germline V gene lookup returns CDR1 MGHRA and CDR2 YSYEKL. The CDR3 nucleotides are TGCGCCAGCAGCGCCCCCGGGACATGGCGGGGCTACACCTTC. Protein sequence: CASSAPGTWRGYTF.

V gene TRBV6-5 combines with J gene TRBJ1-3, with D perhaps matching TRBD1 (5 bases). Trimming pared 5 bases from V and 0 bases from J, leaving 8 bases between. The CDR3 extends over 14 amino acids. Germline lookup yields CDR1 MNHEY and CDR2 SVGAGI. CDR3 amino acids: CASSRDSSGNTIYF. In DNA form, the CDR3 reads TGTGCCAGCAGTAGGGACTCCTCTGGAAACACCATATATTTT.

The CDR3 protein is CATSREGLGNTIYF. DNA for the CDR3: TGTGCCACCAGCAGGGAGGGCCTGGGAAACACCATATATTTT. The chain joins TRBV15 to TRBJ1-3; D remains unclear. Germline V gene data show CDR1 as LNHNV and CDR2 as YYDKDF (reference sequence). V was pared by 3 bases and J by 4 bases, with 10 bases between. The CDR3 consists of 14 residues.

This clone came up once. The chain carries TRBV18 and TRBJ2-7; 11 bases line up with TRBD1. The V segment lost 8 bases and the J segment 5 bases; nucleotides outside the gene matches: 8. The CDR3 consists of 14 residues. The germline V gene encodes CDR1 KGHSH and CDR2 LQKENI. CDR3 in DNA: TGTGCCAGCACCCAGGGGACAGGGGGAAACGAGCAGTACTTC. Encoded protein: CASTQGTGGNEQYF.

The gene calls are TRBV6-5 and TRBJ2-5, with D perhaps matching TRBD1 (6 bases). Trimming took 5 bases from V and 1 from J, leaving 11 bases between them. The germline V gene has CDR1 MNHEY and CDR2 SVGAGI. This CDR3 is built from 14 residues. The CDR3 loop reads CASSLTGIQETQYF. CDR3 sequence (DNA): TGTGCCAGCAGTCTCACAGGGATCCAAGAGACCCAGTACTTC.

V is TRBV15 and J is TRBJ1-5; D call uncertain. This CDR3 is 13 amino acids long. V was cut by 0 bases and J by 6 bases, with 6 bases left in between. Germline CDR1 LNHNV, CDR2 YYDKDF (reference sequence). As DNA, the CDR3 is TGTGCCACCAGCAGAGATCGGGGTCAGCCCCAGCATTTT. This codes for CATSRDRGQPQHF.

This chain connects TRBV5-8 to TRBJ1-5; D is ambiguous. Germline lookup yields CDR1 SGHTS and CDR2 YDEGEE. Trimming took 4 bases from V and 9 from J, leaving 8 bases between them. The CDR3 is made up of 11 amino acids. The CDR3 coding sequence is TGTGCCAGCAGCCTGGTTAGGCCCCAGCATTTT. Translating gives CASSLVRPQHF.

This clone turned up a few times. The chain is built from TRBV12-5 and TRBJ2-7; maybe TRBD2 (5 bases). The CDR3 is 13 amino acids. Germline V gene sequence: CDR1 LGHNT, CDR2 FRNRAP. V was shortened by 1 base and J by 2 bases, with 6 bases between the two germline ends. The CDR3 protein is CASGLGLPYEQYF. CDR3 DNA: TGTGCTAGTGGTTTGGGACTACCCTACGAGCAGTACTTC.

The chain carries TRBV5-1 and TRBJ1-4; weak D call: TRBD1 (5 bases). The CDR3 loop spans 16 amino acids. CDR1 and CDR2 from the germline V gene are SGHRS and YFSETQ. The V gene lost 0 bases and the J gene lost 2 bases, with 11 bases spanning the gap. The CDR3 region is CASSLAGGATNEKLFF. For the CDR3, the DNA is TGCGCCAGCAGCTTGGCCGGTGGGGCGACTAATGAAAAACTGTTTTTT.

The chain carries TRBV19 and TRBJ1-2; 7 positions agree with TRBD1. V shed 3 bases and J 2 bases; nucleotides not matched to a gene: 6. The V gene's germline CDR1 is LNHDA and CDR2 SQIVND (reference sequence). The CDR3 has 15 residues. CDR3 residues: CASSIGTGVNYGYTF. The CDR3 DNA is TGTGCCAGTAGTATCGGTACAGGGGTAAACTATGGCTACACCTTC.